This passage covers 20 T cell receptor beta chains from one sample sequenced in a study of shared clonotypes between healthy human individuals (dated by TCRdb to about 2020). Library prep was done by the immunoSEQ multiplex PCR assay. TCRdb limited this immuneACCESS table to in-frame rearrangements with V and J called. A share of clones is missing; checked studies link under half to unresolved V genes, and the rest is unexplained. The sample data list about 700,000 clones, and around 72% of these were observed just once. The top ten hold about 1.7% of the sample. Material for sequencing was memory CD4+ T cells sorted from blood. The cell subset or site label for this specimen denotes: CD45RA-negative fraction. The receptors stem from a woman younger than 45 in good health.

The chain is built from TRBV15 and TRBJ1-2; a weak D match, TRBD1 (5 bases). CDR1 LNHNV and CDR2 YYDKDF come from the germline V gene (reference sequence). Trimming pared 0 bases from V and 6 bases from J, leaving 17 bases between. The CDR3 contains 16 residues. CDR3 amino acids: CATSRDQRQGEDGYTF. In DNA form, the CDR3 reads TGTGCCACCAGCAGAGATCAACGGCAGGGAGAAGATGGCTACACCTTC.

This chain uses TRBV5-5 with TRBJ2-1; 10 nucleotides agree with TRBD2. Unmatched junction bases numbered 8, after V lost 3 bases and J lost 2 bases. The length of the CDR3 is 17 residues. Germline-derived CDR1 and CDR2 are SGHKS and YYEKEE (reference sequence). The chain's CDR3 is CASSSAGAGGPYNEQFF. The DNA for the CDR3 is TGTGCCAGCAGCTCGGCGGGAGCGGGAGGGCCCTACAATGAGCAGTTCTTC.

V gene TRBV5-1 combines with J gene TRBJ2-2; D is possibly TRBD1 (6 bases). The CDR3 is 14 amino acids. Deletions cut 4 bases from V and 0 bases from J, with 7 bases between. Germline CDR1 and CDR2: SGHRS and YFSETQ. CDR3: CASSEGANTGELFF. CDR3 in DNA: TGCGCCAGCAGCGAGGGGGCGAACACCGGGGAGCTGTTTTTT.

The chain links TRBV5-1 to TRBJ2-3, with a possible D match to TRBD2 (5 bases). With 0 bases removed from V and 0 bases from J, the gap between germline ends came to 14 bases. Germline V CDR1 and CDR2: SGHRS, YFSETQ. This CDR3 comprises 17 residues. CDR3 sequence reads: CASSLVPSGLSTDTQYF. The DNA of the CDR3 is TGCGCCAGCAGCTTGGTTCCGTCTGGACTCAGCACAGATACGCAGTATTTT. The variable domain in full, completed from reference TRBV5-1 and TRBJ2-3, reads KAGVTQTPRYLIKTRGQQVTLSCSPISGHRSVSWYQQTPGQGLQFLFEYFSETQRNKGNFPGRFSGRQFSNSRSEMNVSTLELGDSALYLCASSLVPSGLSTDTQYFGPGTRLTVL.

V is TRBV29-1 and J is TRBJ1-6; TRBD1 agrees at 10 bases. The V and J ends lost 7 bases and 8 bases, in that order; junction bases with no gene match: 8. CDR3 size: 14 residues. Germline V gene sequence: CDR1 SQVTM, CDR2 ANQGSEA. CDR3 nucleotide sequence: TGCAGCGCCCGACAGGGGGCATTTGATTCACCCCTCCACTTT. This sequence encodes CSARQGAFDSPLHF.

The chain uses TRBV11-2 and TRBJ2-7; TRBD1 matches at 7 bases. The CDR3 consists of 15 residues. With V trimmed by 5 bases and J by 6 bases, 13 bases remained unmatched. Per germline, CDR1 SGHAT and CDR2 FQNNGV. CDR3 region: CASSPIGGRGSEQYF. The CDR3 DNA is TGTGCCAGCAGCCCTATAGGGGGCAGGGGGAGCGAGCAGTACTTC. Supplemented by reference TRBV11-2 and TRBJ2-7, the full variable domain reads EAGVAQSPRYKIIEKRQSVAFWCNPISGHATLYWYQQILGQGPKLLIQFQNNGVVDDSQLPKDRFSAERLKGVDSTLKIQPAKLEDSAVYLCASSPIGGRGSEQYFGPGTRLTVT.

This clone has only one observation. The rearrangement links TRBV20-1 to TRBJ2-5; D might be TRBD2 (6 bases). Germline assignment: CDR1 DFQATT and CDR2 SNEGSKA (reference sequence). Between the trimmed V and J ends, which lost 6 bases and 4 bases, there was a span of 9 bases. This CDR3 comprises 11 residues. CDR3 amino acids: CSAPRGETQYF. As DNA, the CDR3 is TGCAGTGCCCCGCGGGGAGAGACCCAGTACTTC.

V and J are TRBV9 and TRBJ1-3; D is possibly TRBD1 (5 bases). The V end was cut by 1 base, the J end by 1 base, with 6 bases between. In germline, CDR1 is SGDLS, CDR2 YYNGEE. The CDR3 runs 14 residues. CDR3 nucleotides: TGTGCCAGCAGCGTATCAGGGTCTGGAAACACCATATATTTT. As protein: CASSVSGSGNTIYF.

This clone has just one count. This rearrangement joins TRBV4-1 to TRBJ2-7; 14 bases line up with TRBD2. Germline loops: CDR1 MGHRA, CDR2 YSYEKL. V lost 0 bases, J lost 3 bases, and 1 base stayed unmatched. This CDR3 region has 16 residues. CDR3 loop: CASSQEGLAGGYEQYF. The CDR3 bases are TGCGCCAGCAGCCAAGAAGGACTAGCGGGAGGCTACGAGCAGTACTTC.

The chain carries TRBV27 and TRBJ2-3, with D possibly matching TRBD1 (5 bases). Between the trimmed V and J ends, which lost 7 bases and 3 bases, there was a span of 29 bases. The germline V gene has CDR1 MNHEY and CDR2 SMNVEV (reference sequence). The CDR3 contains 19 residues. In nucleotides, the CDR3 is TGTGCCAGCACCCGGATAGGGGTCTATTCCAATGGGATTACAGATACGCAGTATTTT. Translated: CASTRIGVYSNGITDTQYF.

This sequence joins TRBV2 and TRBJ2-2, with D hard to call. Germline V gene lookup returns CDR1 SNHLY and CDR2 FYNNEI. The CDR3 has 15 residues. V shed 0 bases and J shed 1 base, with 6 bases lying between them. The CDR3 reads CASSEAGLNTGELFF. Written as DNA, the CDR3 is TGTGCCAGCAGTGAAGCGGGTCTGAACACCGGGGAGCTGTTTTTT. Based on the CDR3 plus reference TRBV2 and TRBJ2-2, the full variable domain is EPEVTQTPSHQVTQMGQEVILRCVPISNHLYFYWYRQILGQKVEFLVSFYNNEISEKSEIFDDQFSVERPDGSNFTLKIRSTKLEDSAMYFCASSEAGLNTGELFFGEGSRLTVL.

Points on this clone: Other DNA sequences in the same sample also yield this CDR3. The chain is built from TRBV5-1 and TRBJ2-7, with D unresolved. V gave up 4 bases and J gave up 0 bases, with 14 bases separating them. Germline CDR1 reads SGHRS; CDR2 reads YFSETQ. The CDR3 is 15 amino acids. CDR3 DNA: TGCGCCAGCAGCGATCGGACCGGAAGCTCCTACGAGCAGTACTTC. It specifies CASSDRTGSSYEQYF.

This clone was seen a few times. This rearrangement joins TRBV28 to TRBJ1-5, with D uncertain. V lost 3 bases to trimming and J lost 3 bases, with 18 bases between them. The germline CDR1 and CDR2 sequences are MDHEN and SYDVKM. This CDR3 is 17 amino acids long. CDR3 coding DNA: TGTGCCAGCAGTTTGGGTTCTTGGGCAGATTCCAATCAGCCCCAGCATTTT. This sequence encodes CASSLGSWADSNQPQHF.

This clone was counted a few times. The V and J genes are TRBV19 and TRBJ2-2; tentatively, D is TRBD2 (5 bases). Per germline, CDR1 LNHDA and CDR2 SQIVND (reference sequence). With 2 bases removed from V and 5 bases from J, the gap between germline ends came to 12 bases. The CDR3 contains 15 residues. CDR3 region: CASSIRAARTGELFF. In DNA, the CDR3 is TGTGCCAGTAGTATACGAGCGGCACGAACCGGGGAGCTGTTTTTT.

CDR3 protein: CASSPRVGTSGRASREQYF. In DNA form, the CDR3 reads TGTGCCAGCAGCCCAAGGGTCGGGACTAGCGGGAGGGCCTCTCGGGAGCAGTACTTC. V and J are TRBV5-4 and TRBJ2-7, with 16 nucleotides matching TRBD2. Germline trimming cut 4 bases from V and 7 bases from J; bases unmatched to any gene: 17. Germline-derived CDR1 and CDR2 are SGHNT and YYREEE (reference sequence). The CDR3 is 19 residues long.

The chain couples TRBV28 to TRBJ2-7; D remains ambiguous. Germline assignment: CDR1 MDHEN and CDR2 SYDVKM. The CDR3 sequence is 14 residues long. Trimming pared 2 bases from V and 2 bases from J, leaving 10 bases between. The CDR3 loop reads CASSLSRAPYEQYF. The CDR3 nucleotides read TGTGCCAGCAGTTTAAGTAGGGCCCCCTACGAGCAGTACTTC.

As concerns this clone: This likely reflects a read error, since a far larger clone is one base away. Within the sample, other DNA sequences also encode this same CDR3. CDR3 residues: CASSPLGTGELFF. The CDR3 nucleotides are TGTGCCAGCAGTCCCTTAGGGACCGGGGAGCTGTTTTTT. V usage is TRBV9 and J usage is TRBJ2-2; D is undetermined. Germline values: CDR1 SGDLS, CDR2 YYNGEE. The CDR3 spans 13 residues. The V end lost 5 bases, the J end lost 5 bases, and 10 bases lay between the germline ends.

V usage is TRBV19 and J usage is TRBJ2-5, with a tentative D call TRBD2 (6 bases). Per germline, CDR1 LNHDA and CDR2 SQIVND (reference sequence). This CDR3 is 14 amino acids long. Deletions cut 10 bases from V and 3 bases from J, with 18 bases between. CDR3 amino acids: CATAGLPGEETQYF. The CDR3 coding sequence is TGTGCCACCGCGGGACTCCCCGGCGAAGAGACCCAGTACTTC.

This clone was seen a few times. The chain employs TRBV7-8 and TRBJ2-3; TRBD1 agrees at 8 bases. CDR1 SGHVS and CDR2 FQNEAQ come from the germline V gene. The CDR3 runs 17 residues. The ends lost 7 bases at V and 1 base at J; junction bases unmatched: 13. This CDR3 is CASKNPGGWGGTDTQYF. CDR3 bases: TGTGCCAGCAAGAACCCAGGGGGCTGGGGAGGCACAGATACGCAGTATTTT.

The rearrangement joins TRBV19 to TRBJ1-3; D remains unclear. CDR3 size: 15 residues. CDR1 LNHDA and CDR2 SQIVND come from the germline V gene (reference sequence). V was cut by 6 bases and J by 0 bases, with 12 bases left in between. Here the CDR3 DNA reads TGTGCCAGTAGAAAGGACTGGAACTCTGGAAACACCATATATTTT. As protein: CASRKDWNSGNTIYF.